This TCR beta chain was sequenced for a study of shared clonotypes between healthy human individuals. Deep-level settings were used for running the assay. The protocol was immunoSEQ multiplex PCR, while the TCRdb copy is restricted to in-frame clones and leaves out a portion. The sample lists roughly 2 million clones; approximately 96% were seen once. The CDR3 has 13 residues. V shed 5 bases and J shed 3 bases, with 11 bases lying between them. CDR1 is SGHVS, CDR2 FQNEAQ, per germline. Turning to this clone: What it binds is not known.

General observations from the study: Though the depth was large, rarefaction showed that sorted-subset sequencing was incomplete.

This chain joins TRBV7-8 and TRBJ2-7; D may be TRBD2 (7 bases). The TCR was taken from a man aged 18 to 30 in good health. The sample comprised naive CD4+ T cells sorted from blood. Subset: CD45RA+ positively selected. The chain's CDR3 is CASSLGGDYEQYF. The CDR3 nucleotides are TGTGCCAGCAGCCTAGGGGGGGACTACGAGCAGTACTTC.